These 20 T cell receptor beta chains were all obtained from the same sample, sequenced in a study of human T cells and chemical hapten exposure. MiXCR was run by TCRdb on the RACE reads, yielding one entry per CDR3 protein. The profile covers tens of thousands of distinct CDR3 sequences, with roughly 10% appearing a single time and roughly 1.5% taken by the ten largest. As for time point: patch test 3, about 24 weeks after DPC sensitization. Treatment indicated: therapeutic diphenylcyclopropenone sensitization with weekly scalp DPC. The sample consisted of whole blood, taken in connection with sensitization to the hapten diphenylcyclopropenone (DPC). The receptor source for this set is a woman in her forties or fifties with alopecia areata. Some clones in this sample may be carry-over from other donors' samples.

This clonotype has at least ten counts. This rearrangement joins TRBV7-2 to TRBJ2-6, with D unresolved. The CDR3 is 17 amino acids. Trimming took off 2 bases at V and 1 base at J, with 12 bases between the two ends. CDR1 and CDR2 from the germline V gene are SGHTA and FQGNSA. CDR3 DNA sequence: TGTGCCAGCAGCTTACTCGCGCCGACATCTGGGGCCAACGTCCTGACTTTC. This encodes CASSLLAPTSGANVLTF. Supplemented by reference TRBV7-2 and TRBJ2-6, the full variable domain reads GAGVSQSPSNKVTEKGKDVELRCDPISGHTALYWYRQSLGQGLEFLIYFQGNSAPDKSGLPSDRFSAERTGGSVSTLTIQRTQQEDSAVYLCASSLLAPTSGANVLTFGAGSRLTVL.

The sample holds a few counts of this clonotype. The chain joins TRBV5-1 to TRBJ1-4; D uncertain. CDR3 length equals 15 residues. V lost 4 bases and J 4 bases, leaving 14 bases between the germline ends. The germline V gene has CDR1 SGHRS and CDR2 YFSETQ. CDR3 sequence (DNA): TGCGCCAGCAGCCCCGGGCCAGGACGTAATGAAAAACTGTTTTTT. This gives the protein CASSPGPGRNEKLFF.

The chain uses TRBV27 and TRBJ2-7; D is ambiguous. Trimming left V 5 bases short and J 4 bases short, with 24 bases between. The CDR3 runs to 17 residues. Per germline, CDR1 MNHEY and CDR2 SMNVEV (reference sequence). CDR3 coding DNA: TGTGCCAGCAGTCGCCCTATATTGGACGGAGTTGGGTACGAGCAGTACTTC. Translation gives CASSRPILDGVGYEQYF.

Only a few counts were recorded for this clonotype. The rearrangement joins TRBV28 to TRBJ2-7; maybe TRBD1 (7 bases). V dropped 6 bases and J dropped 2 bases, with 11 bases sitting between them. Germline assignment: CDR1 MDHEN and CDR2 SYDVKM. The CDR3 covers 13 residues. CDR3 region: CASRGGTAYEQYF. In DNA, the CDR3 is TGTGCCAGCAGGGGCGGGACAGCCTACGAGCAGTACTTC.

The table lists this clonotype with many counts. The J gene is TRBJ1-4, the V gene TRBV18; unclear D gene. Trimming left V 3 bases short and J 8 bases short, with 10 bases between. Germline lookup yields CDR1 KGHSH and CDR2 LQKENI. The CDR3 contains 13 residues. For the CDR3, the DNA is TGTGCCAGCTCACCCGGGGTGGCGGAAAAACTGTTTTTT. As protein: CASSPGVAEKLFF.

This clonotype was found many times. This chain connects TRBV12-3 or TRBV12-4 to TRBJ1-6, with D hard to call. V shed 3 bases and J shed 9 bases, with 6 bases lying between them. This CDR3 region has 12 residues. CDR3 sequence reads: CASSFHASPLHF. CDR3 coding DNA: TGTGCCAGCAGTTTTCACGCTTCACCCCTCCACTTT.

This clonotype occurred many times. The rearrangement joins TRBV7-9 to TRBJ1-2; D unclear. The V and J ends lost 2 bases and 2 bases respectively, with 9 bases between them. CDR1 SEHNR and CDR2 FQNEAQ come from the germline V gene (reference sequence). This CDR3 has 14 residues. CDR3 bases: TGTGCCAGCAGCTTACCACTCTACAACTATGGCTACACCTTC. Translated: CASSLPLYNYGYTF.

The sample holds one count of this clonotype. An end of the junction differs from the germline gene, which may be a read error. This rearrangement joins TRBV28 to TRBJ1-1; maybe TRBD1 (5 bases). Per germline, CDR1 MDHEN and CDR2 SYDVKM. CDR3 length: 10 residues. This CDR3 is CATRGRGSTF. CDR3 bases: TGTGCCACCCGGGGTCGGGGGAGTACCTTT.

This clonotype came up many times. The chain carries TRBV5-1 and TRBJ1-2; 9 bases line up with TRBD1. The CDR3 consists of 16 residues. Germline CDR1 is SGHRS and CDR2 is YFSETQ. After removal of 2 bases from V and 4 bases from J, the junction contained 9 bases not matched to a gene. The CDR3 here is CASSFRTGAPRYGYTF. The DNA for the CDR3 is TGCGCCAGCAGCTTCCGGACAGGGGCCCCCCGCTATGGCTACACCTTC.

V usage is TRBV11-2 and J usage is TRBJ2-3, with 11 bases matching TRBD1. CDR1 is SGHAT and CDR2 is FQNNGV in the germline V gene. The CDR3 covers 16 residues. Losses at the gene ends were 5 bases for V and 4 bases for J; bases not matched to a gene: 8. CDR3 DNA sequence: TGTGCCAGCAGCCCAAAGGACAGGGGGCGTCCAGATACGCAGTATTTT. This gives the protein CASSPKDRGRPDTQYF.

This clonotype was observed many times. The V call is TRBV12-3 or TRBV12-4, the J call TRBJ1-2, with D unresolved. The CDR3 totals 14 residues. The ends were cut back, 3 bases at V and 6 bases at J, with 14 bases in the middle. The CDR3 DNA is TGTGCCAGCAGTTTCTGGGCAGGTCTAGATGGCTACACCTTC. Residues: CASSFWAGLDGYTF.

This clonotype was picked up a small number of times. The chain employs TRBV20-1 and TRBJ2-1; D might be TRBD2 (5 bases). V was shortened by 1 base and J by 15 bases, with 22 bases between the two germline ends. The germline gives CDR1 DFQATT, CDR2 SNEGSKA (reference sequence). The CDR3 runs to 14 residues. CDR3 region: CSARGSRGLEGPFF. CDR3 sequence (DNA): TGCAGTGCTAGAGGAAGCCGCGGCCTAGAGGGTCCGTTCTTC.

This clonotype was seen ten or more times. V is TRBV19 and J is TRBJ1-5; 7 bases are a match to TRBD1. Germline CDR1 LNHDA, CDR2 SQIVND (reference sequence). This CDR3 region has 17 residues. V lost 1 base to trimming and J lost 1 base; unmatched junction nucleotides: 7. Here the CDR3 reads CASSIGTGGRSNQPQHF. The CDR3 DNA is TGTGCCAGTAGTATAGGGACAGGAGGCAGGAGCAATCAGCCCCAGCATTTT.

This chain uses TRBV6-2 or TRBV6-3 with TRBJ2-1; no reliable D call. Trimming removed 2 bases from V and 8 bases from J, with 7 bases in between. The CDR3 is 12 amino acids. CDR1 is MNHEY, CDR2 SVGEGT, per germline. CDR3 amino acids: CASSYILDEQFF. DNA of the CDR3: TGTGCCAGCAGTTACATTCTGGATGAGCAGTTCTTC.

This clonotype was found a few times. V usage is TRBV29-1 and J usage is TRBJ1-3; D is perhaps TRBD1 (5 bases). The CDR3 is 15 amino acids. CDR1 and CDR2 (germline): SQVTM, ANQGSEA. Between the trimmed V and J ends, which lost 3 bases and 0 bases, there was a span of 12 bases. The CDR3 DNA is TGCAGCGTTGAGGGGACTGCCACCTCTGGAAACACCATATATTTT. Amino acid sequence: CSVEGTATSGNTIYF.

This clonotype was seen at least ten times. This rearrangement joins TRBV7-2 to TRBJ2-5, with unresolved D. The CDR3 consists of 12 residues. Trimming cost V 4 bases and J 0 bases, with 3 bases left between them. Germline V gene lookup returns CDR1 SGHTA and CDR2 FQGNSA. The CDR3 region has the DNA TGTGCCAGCAGCTACTACCAAGAGACCCAGTACTTC. It is translated as CASSYYQETQYF.

This clonotype was counted at least ten times. The chain is built from TRBV7-9 and TRBJ1-2; D is unresolved. Germline loops: CDR1 SEHNR, CDR2 FQNEAQ (reference sequence). This CDR3 is built from 13 residues. Trimming cost V 1 base and J 4 bases, with 7 bases left between them. As DNA, the CDR3 is TGTGCCAGCAGCTTAGGACCGGCCTATGGCTACACCTTC. As protein: CASSLGPAYGYTF.

The CDR3 DNA is TGTGCCAGCAGCCAAGAACCGACAGGGGCGAACACCGGGGAGCTGTTTTTT. Protein: CASSQEPTGANTGELFF. V gene TRBV4-2 combines with J gene TRBJ2-2, with 8 bases aligning to TRBD1. The CDR3 sequence is 17 residues long. With 0 bases clipped from V and 0 bases from J, the junction kept 3 bases outside the gene matches. Germline V lookup: CDR1 LGHNA, CDR2 YNFKEQ.

This chain joins TRBV28 and TRBJ1-3; D is undetermined. V was shortened by 5 bases and J by 0 bases, with 11 bases between the two germline ends. The CDR3 is made up of 15 amino acids. Germline-derived CDR1 and CDR2 are MDHEN and SYDVKM. The CDR3 here is CASSPLGYSGNTIYF. For the CDR3, the DNA is TGTGCCAGCAGTCCCCTAGGTTACTCTGGAAACACCATATATTTT. Variable domain in full (rest from reference TRBV28 and TRBJ1-3): DVKVTQSSRYLVKRTGEKVFLECVQDMDHENMFWYRQDPGLGLRLIYFSYDVKMKEKGDIPEGYSVSREKKERFSLILESASTNQTSMYLCASSPLGYSGNTIYFGEGSWLTVV.

This clonotype occurred a few times. CDR3 sequence (DNA): TGTGCCAGCAGTTCTCCGGGACAGGGCTATGAAAAACTGTTTTTT. Protein product: CASSSPGQGYEKLFF. The chain employs TRBV12-3 or TRBV12-4 and TRBJ1-4; 9 positions agree with TRBD1. The CDR3 spans 15 residues. Losses at the gene ends were 4 bases for V and 6 bases for J; bases not matched to a gene: 6.